This entry describes one T cell receptor (beta chain). What it recognizes is unknown. Sample donors were healthy Caucasian individuals that came from Russia, aged roughly 6 to 100. This entry is derived from a study of blood T cells in healthy people across ages. Study results and limitations: There were more naive CD4+ cells and higher diversity in long-lived donors than in aged donors.

Through a sample-barcoded 5' primer and a J-beta primer mix, a second PCR was run for 7 to 11 cycles. A template-switch adaptor containing 12 random nucleotides labeled each cDNA molecule. Every sample gave at least 3 million paired-end reads containing CDR3. MiXCR was run by TCRdb on the 5' RACE reads, yielding one entry per CDR3 protein. The sample holds about 1,500,000 distinct CDR3 sequences, roughly 27% seen once. The CDR3 is 14 amino acids. The V gene lost 6 bases and the J gene lost 8 bases, with 17 bases spanning the gap. The receptor was derived from a woman under 40 in good health. The sequenced sample consisted of blood. The chain carries TRBV12-3 or TRBV12-4 and TRBJ2-4; D might be TRBD1 or TRBD2, each matching 6 bases. The CDR3 loop is CASSQNDGGHIQYF. In DNA form, the CDR3 reads TGTGCCAGCAGCCAAAACGACGGGGGCCACATTCAGTACTTC.